These T cell receptor beta chains were read from a single sample in a study of shared clonotypes between healthy human individuals. Using immunoSEQ multiplex PCR, the repertoire was profiled, and TCRdb retains in-frame clones only, with some absent. The sample consists of 600,000 to 750,000 clones, 72% of them appearing once. Material for sequencing was memory CD4+ T cells sorted from blood. The receptor source for this set is a woman aged 25-40 years in good health. CDR3s include the opening cysteine and the closing phenylalanine or tryptophan. A D gene is named only where the DNA matches it firmly. For some rows the clone size is stated as once, few or many, or as a class when expanded; others skip it.

>once|TRBD2|TRBV6-5|TRBJ2-7
CASSPPGTTFYEQYF
TGTGCCAGCAGCCCCCCCGGGACTACTTTCTACGAGCAGTACTTC
>NA|NA|TRBV4-2|TRBJ2-1
CASSQALGLARNEQFF
TGTGCCAGCAGCCAAGCCTTGGGGCTAGCGAGGAATGAGCAGTTCTTC
>NA|NA|TRBV2|TRBJ2-2
CASREGARSPGELFF
TGTGCCAGCAGGGAGGGCGCCAGGTCTCCCGGGGAGCTGTTTTTT
>NA|NA|TRBV27|TRBJ2-5
CASSLGPQETQYF
TGTGCCAGCAGTTTAGGGCCTCAAGAGACCCAGTACTTC
>NA|NA|TRBV28|TRBJ1-2
CASSPPAANYGYTF
TGTGCCAGCAGCCCCCCGGCAGCTAACTATGGCTACACCTTC
>NA|NA|TRBV18|TRBJ2-1
CASSPPGGSGSSYNEQFF
TGTGCCAGCTCACCACCAGGGGGGAGCGGTAGCTCCTACAATGAGCAGTTCTTC
>NA|NA|TRBV28|TRBJ1-2
CASIEARARTIYGYTF
TGTGCCAGCATTGAAGCCCGGGCCCGGACGATATATGGCTACACCTTC
>NA|TRBD1|TRBV11-2|TRBJ2-1
CASSTRGHYNEQFF
TGTGCCAGCAGCACCAGGGGGCATTACAATGAGCAGTTCTTC
>NA|NA|TRBV27|TRBJ1-2
CASSLFGPMGGGYTF
TGTGCCAGCAGTTTATTCGGGCCTATGGGTGGTGGCTACACCTTC
>NA|TRBD1|TRBV6-1|TRBJ1-1
CASSVRQGTTEAFF
TGTGCCAGCAGTGTACGACAGGGGACCACTGAAGCTTTCTTT
>many|NA|TRBV20-1|TRBJ1-2
CSASTGHGYTF
TGCAGTGCTAGCACAGGGCATGGCTACACCTTC
>NA|NA|TRBV5-1|TRBJ2-3
CASSLTVLDTQYF
TGCGCCAGCAGCTTGACCGTTCTAGATACGCAGTATTTT
>NA|TRBD2|TRBV5-1|TRBJ2-3
CASSLEAAGTSTDTQYF
TGCGCCAGCAGCCTAGAAGCAGCGGGGACTAGCACAGATACGCAGTATTTT
>NA|NA|TRBV2|TRBJ2-1
CASSEGGPRSEFF
TGTGCCAGCAGTGAAGGAGGCCCGCGATCTGAGTTCTTC
>NA|NA|TRBV5-1|TRBJ2-1
CASSSDSLSYNEQFF
TGCGCCAGCAGCTCCGACAGTCTTTCCTACAATGAGCAGTTCTTC